This T cell receptor beta chain is from a study of cytomegalovirus exposure and HLA in healthy donors. Findings and caveats of the study: In an earlier analysis, about 87% or about 30%: the productive usage of most TCR beta V segments. In a later analysis, an Asian-associated ancestry cluster reportedly showed fewer N-insertions than the 666-donor mean.

Regarding this clone: Its antigen remains unknown.

PCR was performed using 60 Vbeta and 13 Jbeta primers. Clones were read by immunoSEQ multiplex PCR, and TCRdb kept only the in-frame ones, dropping some. The table shows roughly 140,000 clones, with around 76% occurring only once. The CDR3 totals 13 residues. The germline CDR1 and CDR2 sequences are SEHNR and FQNEAQ (reference sequence). The V gene lost 7 bases and the J gene lost 5 bases, with 14 bases spanning the gap. The sample taken for sequencing was PBMCs. This TCR came from a male donor in good health and CMV-seronegative. The chain has TRBV7-9 and TRBJ1-1; D gene uncertain. CDR3 sequence reads: CASTTWETTEAFF. Written as DNA, the CDR3 is TGTGCCAGCACCACCTGGGAGACAACTGAAGCTTTCTTT.